These 6 T cell receptor beta chains were sequenced from one sample in a study of T-cell reconstitution after alpha-beta-depleted transplantation in children. During its preparation, the TCRbeta library received unique molecular identifiers. In TCRdb, the PCR reads were re-called with MiXCR into one record per CDR3 protein. This sample has fewer than 550,000 distinct CDR3 sequences, with roughly 11% found just once. Sequencing was performed on PBMCs, mostly from graft donor cells, taken 180 days after TCRalphabeta/CD19-depleted stem cell transplant. The receptors shown here come from a female patient between 2 and 15 years old who had a stem cell transplant for aplastic anemia, so the T cells may come from the graft donor.

V is TRBV15 and J is TRBJ2-4; maybe TRBD2 (5 bases). This CDR3 is 17 amino acids long. Trimming shortened V by 5 bases and J by 0 bases, and 17 bases separated the two germline ends. CDR1 is LNHNV, CDR2 YYDKDF, per germline (reference sequence). Here the CDR3 DNA reads TGTGCCACCAGCCGAGGACGGGGAGAGCTAGCCAAAAACATTCAGTACTTC. This translates into CATSRGRGELAKNIQYF.

The CDR3 loop reads CSAPRMGWGNTEAFF. CDR3 bases: TGCAGTGCCCCTCGAATGGGGTGGGGAAACACTGAAGCTTTCTTT. J is TRBJ1-1 and V is TRBV20-1; D uncertain. CDR1 is DFQATT, CDR2 SNEGSKA, per germline (reference sequence). CDR3 size: 15 residues. The ends were cut back, 6 bases at V and 2 bases at J, with 19 bases in the middle.

V and J are TRBV11-3 and TRBJ2-7; D may be TRBD1 (6 bases). The germline V and J ends were trimmed by 1 base and 2 bases, with 15 bases remaining between them. The CDR3 runs to 16 residues. Looked up from germline, CDR1 is SGHNT and CDR2 is YENEEA. The CDR3 bases are TGTGCCAGCAGCTTAGCCCTTGGGGGCGCAACCTACGAGCAGTACGTC. Translation: CASSLALGGATYEQYV.

The chain carries TRBV10-1 and TRBJ2-7, with 7 bases that match TRBD1. With V trimmed by 8 bases and J by 12 bases, 4 bases remained unmatched. The germline CDR1 and CDR2 sequences are WNHNN and SYGVQD (reference sequence). There are 9 residues in the CDR3. CDR3 nucleotide sequence: TGCGCCAGCGACAGGGAAAGGTACTTC. It translates to CASDRERYF.

This clonotype has ten or more counts. The V gene is TRBV4-3, the J gene TRBJ2-3; TRBD2 agrees at 10 bases. The CDR3 length is 17 residues. V shed 3 bases and J 2 bases; nucleotides not matched to a gene: 8. The germline gives CDR1 LGHNA, CDR2 YSLEER. CDR3 in amino acids: CASSHRLAGSITDTQYF. As DNA, the CDR3 is TGCGCCAGCAGCCACAGACTAGCGGGCAGCATCACAGATACGCAGTATTTT.

There are many counts of this clonotype. This rearrangement joins TRBV29-1 to TRBJ1-1, with 7 bases fitting TRBD1. The junction had 12 bases not matched to a gene; V was cut back by 1 base and J by 4 bases. CDR3 size: 16 residues. Germline CDR1 SQVTM, CDR2 ANQGSEA. The CDR3 DNA reads TGCAGCGTTGAAGCGACAGGGAAGGGCAGGAGCACTGAAGCTTTCTTT. It encodes CSVEATGKGRSTEAFF.